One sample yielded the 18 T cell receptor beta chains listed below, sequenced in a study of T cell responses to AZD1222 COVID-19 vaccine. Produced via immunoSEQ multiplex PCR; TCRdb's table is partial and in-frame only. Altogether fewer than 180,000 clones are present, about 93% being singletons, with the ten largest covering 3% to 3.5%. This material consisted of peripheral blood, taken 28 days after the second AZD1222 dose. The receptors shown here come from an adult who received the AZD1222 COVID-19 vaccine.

CDR3 sequence reads: CASSLLAGGNTGELFF. The DNA for the CDR3 is TGTGCCAGCAGTCTACTAGCGGGAGGGAACACCGGGGAGCTGTTTTTT. V and J are TRBV6-6 and TRBJ2-2; 12 bases align to TRBD2. V dropped 5 bases and J dropped 1; count of bases not matched to a gene: 2. The CDR3 spans 16 residues. Germline V gene lookup returns CDR1 MNHNY and CDR2 SVGAGI (reference sequence).

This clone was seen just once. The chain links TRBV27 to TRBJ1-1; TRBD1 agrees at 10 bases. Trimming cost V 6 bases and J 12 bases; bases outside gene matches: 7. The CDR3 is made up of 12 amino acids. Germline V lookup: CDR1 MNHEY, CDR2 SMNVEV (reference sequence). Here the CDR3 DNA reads TGTGCCAGCAGGACTGACAGGGGGCGGTCTTTCTTT. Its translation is CASRTDRGRSFF.

The CDR3: CATEGQDNNEQFF. The DNA for the CDR3 is TGTGCCACCGAGGGACAGGACAACAATGAGCAGTTCTTC. The V and J genes are TRBV24-1 and TRBJ2-1, with 8 positions matching TRBD1. V lost 9 bases to trimming and J lost 5 bases; unmatched junction nucleotides: 5. The germline V gene encodes CDR1 KGHDR and CDR2 SFDVKD. There are 13 residues in the CDR3.

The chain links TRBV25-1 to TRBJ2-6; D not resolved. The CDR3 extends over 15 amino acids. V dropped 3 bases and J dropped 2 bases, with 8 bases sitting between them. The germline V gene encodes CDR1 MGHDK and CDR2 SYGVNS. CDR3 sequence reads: CASSDRFTGANVLTF. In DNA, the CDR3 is TGTGCCAGCAGTGACAGATTTACTGGGGCCAACGTCCTGACTTTC.

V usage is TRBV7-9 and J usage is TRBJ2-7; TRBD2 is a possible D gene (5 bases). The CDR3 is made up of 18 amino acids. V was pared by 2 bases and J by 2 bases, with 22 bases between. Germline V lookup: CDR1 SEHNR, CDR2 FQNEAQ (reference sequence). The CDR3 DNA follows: TGTGCCAGCAGCTTACGGGCGGTGCCCAGCGGAACCCCCTACGAGCAGTACTTC. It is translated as CASSLRAVPSGTPYEQYF.

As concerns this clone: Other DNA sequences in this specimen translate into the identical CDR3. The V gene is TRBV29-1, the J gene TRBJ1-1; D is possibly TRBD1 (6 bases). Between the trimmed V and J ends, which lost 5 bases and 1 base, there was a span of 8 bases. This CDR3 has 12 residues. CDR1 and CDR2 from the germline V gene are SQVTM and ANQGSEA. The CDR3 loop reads CSVPDRNTEAFF. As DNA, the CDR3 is TGCAGCGTTCCGGACAGGAACACTGAAGCTTTCTTT.

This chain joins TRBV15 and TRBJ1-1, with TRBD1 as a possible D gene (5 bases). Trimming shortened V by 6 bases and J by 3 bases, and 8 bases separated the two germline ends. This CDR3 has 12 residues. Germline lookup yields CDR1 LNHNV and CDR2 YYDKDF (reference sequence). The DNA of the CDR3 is TGTGCCACCAGGGGGGGGTACACTGAAGCTTTCTTT. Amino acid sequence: CATRGGYTEAFF.

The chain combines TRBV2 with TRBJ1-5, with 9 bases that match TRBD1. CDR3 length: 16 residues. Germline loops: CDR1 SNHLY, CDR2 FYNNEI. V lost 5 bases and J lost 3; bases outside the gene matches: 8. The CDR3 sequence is CASSRGQGGDNQPQHF. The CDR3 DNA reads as TGTGCCAGCAGTCGGGGACAGGGAGGGGACAATCAGCCCCAGCATTTT. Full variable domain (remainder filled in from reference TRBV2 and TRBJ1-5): EPEVTQTPSHQVTQMGQEVILRCVPISNHLYFYWYRQILGQKVEFLVSFYNNEISEKSEIFDDQFSVERPDGSNFTLKIRSTKLEDSAMYFCASSRGQGGDNQPQHFGDGTRLSIL.

CDR3 sequence reads: CASRSETRSYTGELFF. CDR3 sequence (DNA): TGTGCCAGCAGGTCGGAGACTCGATCGTACACCGGGGAGCTGTTTTTT. The chain carries TRBV7-8 and TRBJ2-2; D not resolved. The length of the CDR3 is 16 residues. The V and J ends lost 6 bases and 3 bases respectively, with 17 bases between them. In germline, CDR1 is SGHVS, CDR2 FQNEAQ.

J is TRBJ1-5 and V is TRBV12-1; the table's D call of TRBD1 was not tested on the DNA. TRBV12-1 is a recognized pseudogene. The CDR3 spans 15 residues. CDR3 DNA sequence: TGTGCCAGCAGAAAGGACAGGGGATATTGCCAGCCCCAGCATTTT. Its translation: CASRKDRGYCQPQHF.

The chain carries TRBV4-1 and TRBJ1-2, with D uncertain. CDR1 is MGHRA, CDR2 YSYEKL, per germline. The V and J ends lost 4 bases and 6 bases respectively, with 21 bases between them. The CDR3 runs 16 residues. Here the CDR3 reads CASSPVENEISHGYTF. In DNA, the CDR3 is TGCGCCAGCAGCCCAGTCGAAAACGAGATTTCCCATGGCTACACCTTC.

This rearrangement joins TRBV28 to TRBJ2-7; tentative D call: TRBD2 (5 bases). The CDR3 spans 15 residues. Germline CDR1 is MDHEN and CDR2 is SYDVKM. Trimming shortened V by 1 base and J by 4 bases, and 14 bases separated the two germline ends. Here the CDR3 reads CASSLSVLVWYEQYF. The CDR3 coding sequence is TGTGCCAGCAGTTTATCCGTACTAGTTTGGTACGAGCAGTACTTC.

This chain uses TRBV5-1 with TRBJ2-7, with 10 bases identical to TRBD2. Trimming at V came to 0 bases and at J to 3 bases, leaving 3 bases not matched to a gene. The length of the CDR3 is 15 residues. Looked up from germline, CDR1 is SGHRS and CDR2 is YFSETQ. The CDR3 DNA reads TGCGCCAGCAGCTTGGACGGGACTAGCGTCTACGAGCAGTACTTC. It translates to CASSLDGTSVYEQYF.

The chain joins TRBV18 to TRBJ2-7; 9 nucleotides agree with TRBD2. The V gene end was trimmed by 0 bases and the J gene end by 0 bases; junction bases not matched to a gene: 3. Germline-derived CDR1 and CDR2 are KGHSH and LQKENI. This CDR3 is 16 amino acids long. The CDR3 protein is CASSPPEGLASYEQYF. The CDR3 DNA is TGTGCCAGCTCACCACCGGAGGGACTAGCCTCCTACGAGCAGTACTTC.

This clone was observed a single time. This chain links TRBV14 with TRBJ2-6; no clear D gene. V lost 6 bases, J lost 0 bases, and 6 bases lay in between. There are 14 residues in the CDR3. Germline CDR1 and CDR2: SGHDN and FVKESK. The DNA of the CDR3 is TGTGCCAGCAGTACCCACTCTGGGGCCAACGTCCTGACTTTC. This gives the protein CASSTHSGANVLTF.

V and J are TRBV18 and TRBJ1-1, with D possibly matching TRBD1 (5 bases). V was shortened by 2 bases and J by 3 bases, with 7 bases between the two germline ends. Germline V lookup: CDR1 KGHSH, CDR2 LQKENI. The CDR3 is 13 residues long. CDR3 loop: CASSPKQDTEAFF. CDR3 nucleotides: TGTGCCAGCTCACCAAAACAGGACACTGAAGCTTTCTTT.

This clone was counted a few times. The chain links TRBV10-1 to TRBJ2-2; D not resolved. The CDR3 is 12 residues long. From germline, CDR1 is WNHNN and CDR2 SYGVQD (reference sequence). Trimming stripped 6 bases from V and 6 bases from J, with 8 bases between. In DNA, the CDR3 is TGCGCCAGCAGGGCCGGACCCGGGGAGCTGTTTTTT. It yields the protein CASRAGPGELFF.

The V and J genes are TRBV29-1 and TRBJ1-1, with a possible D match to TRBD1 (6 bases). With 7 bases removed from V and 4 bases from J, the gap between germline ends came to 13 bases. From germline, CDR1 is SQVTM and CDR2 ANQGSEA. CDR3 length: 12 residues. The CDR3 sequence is CSGRGTTTEAFF. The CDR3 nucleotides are TGCAGCGGGAGGGGGACAACCACTGAAGCTTTCTTT.